This T cell receptor beta chain appears in the sequencing data of a study of shared clonotypes between healthy human individuals. Across the whole study: CD4 naive cells filled three plates per donor, CD4 memory three, CD8 naive two and CD8 memory one. General study points: Between four donors, naive CD4 clonotypes were shared at a level of about 5%. Tissues were not sampled, only blood, and their repertoires likely differ.

Details on this clone: Antigen: not known. Other DNA variants within this sample encode the same CDR3.

Replicate PCRs from sorted subsets contained around 200 ng DNA, which is roughly 30,000 T cell genomes. Using immunoSEQ multiplex PCR, the repertoire was profiled, and TCRdb retains in-frame clones only, with some absent. This repertoire shows 950,000 to 1,300,000 clones, approximately 72% found once; its top ten account for approximately 1.5%. After removal of 3 bases from V and 2 bases from J, the junction contained 2 bases not matched to a gene. The CDR3 is 16 amino acids. CDR1 SGDLS and CDR2 YYNGEE come from the germline V gene. Sequencing was performed on memory CD4+ T cells sorted from blood. The subset: CD45RA-negative fraction. This chain connects TRBV9 to TRBJ2-5; TRBD2 matches at 15 bases. This TCR came from a man in his late teens or twenties in good health. Here the CDR3 DNA reads TGTGCCAGCAGCGGAGGACTAGCGGGGGGGCAAGAGACCCAGTACTTC. It translates to CASSGGLAGGQETQYF.